The rows below give T cell receptor beta chains drawn from one sample of a study of shared clonotypes between healthy human individuals. Sequenced by immunoSEQ multiplex PCR; TCRdb stores in-frame clones only, minus some. The data show about 1.4 million clones, with approximately 97% seen just once and approximately 1.1% held by the top ten. Sample: naive CD4+ T cells sorted from blood. The receptors were sampled from a man younger than 40 in good health. Both conserved end residues are part of each CDR3. Fields, in order: D gene, CDR3 length, clone size, V gene, J gene, CDR3 DNA, CDR3 protein. A D gene is named only where the DNA matches it firmly. Size is omitted from some rows. Given values are once, few, many or a class for expanded clones.

TRBD2	14	.	TRBV28	TRBJ2-7	TGTGCCAGCACGTCGGTGGGGGGGGTCTACGAGCAGTACTTC	CASTSVGGVYEQYF
.	19	once	TRBV7-8	TRBJ2-6	TGTGCCAGCAGCCCTAATAGCCCCCGGGGTTTGTCTGGGGCCAACGTCCTGACTTTC	CASSPNSPRGLSGANVLTF
.	15	.	TRBV7-3	TRBJ2-7	TGTGCCAGCAGCCTCGCTAGTGGGGGGAACTACGAGCAGTACTTC	CASSLASGGNYEQYF
TRBD2	14	.	TRBV29-1	TRBJ2-1	TGCAGCGTTGCGGACCCCGGGACTAGCGGTGAGCAGTTCTTC	CSVADPGTSGEQFF
.	14	.	TRBV5-6	TRBJ1-1	TGTGCCAGCAGCTTGGATTATGGGGGCGGTGAAGCTTTCTTT	CASSLDYGGGEAFF
.	14	.	TRBV5-1	TRBJ2-7	TGCGCCAGCAGCTTGGTGGTTGGAACGTACGAGCAGTACTTC	CASSLVVGTYEQYF
.	14	.	TRBV5-4	TRBJ2-4	TGTGCCAGCAGCTTGGGCCCATCCAAAAACATTCAGTACTTC	CASSLGPSKNIQYF
.	13	once	TRBV19	TRBJ1-5	TGTGCCAGTAGTAGTAGATGGGATCAGCCCCAGCATTTT	CASSSRWDQPQHF
.	11	.	TRBV29-1	TRBJ2-1	TGCAGCGCCTTACTAGTTAATGAGCAGTTCTTC	CSALLVNEQFF
.	15	.	TRBV11-2	TRBJ1-4	TGTGCCAGCAGCCAGCCTCCCGGGAGGAATGAAAAACTGTTTTTT	CASSQPPGRNEKLFF
.	17	.	TRBV19	TRBJ2-3	TGTGCCAGTAGTACCCTCAGGGGAAAGGGTGGGACAGATACGCAGTATTTT	CASSTLRGKGGTDTQYF
.	14	.	TRBV27	TRBJ2-3	TGTGCCAGCGGTAGGGTACTCAGCACAGATACGCAGTATTTT	CASGRVLSTDTQYF
TRBD2	16	.	TRBV5-1	TRBJ2-7	TGCGCCAGCAGCATCTTCCCCCCAAGCGGGGCCTACGAGCAGTACTTC	CASSIFPPSGAYEQYF
.	14	.	TRBV28	TRBJ1-5	TGTGCCAGCAGTTTAAGGCTTCGTTTTCGGCCCCAGCATTTT	CASSLRLRFRPQHF
.	15	.	TRBV5-1	TRBJ2-7	TGCGCCAGCAGCCGGGGCTCGGGCACAGACTACGAGCAGTACTTC	CASSRGSGTDYEQYF
.	15	.	TRBV6-5	TRBJ2-2	TGTGCCAGCAGTTATTTCGGGATCAGAACCGGGGAGCTGTTTTTT	CASSYFGIRTGELFF
.	17	.	TRBV27	TRBJ2-5	TGTGCCAGCAGCCGGTGGCAGGGATCCTCAAGGGGAGAGACCCAGTACTTC	CASSRWQGSSRGETQYF
TRBD1	14	.	TRBV10-3	TRBJ2-7	TGTGCCATCAGCTTAGGGACAGGGAGCTACGAGCAGTACTTC	CAISLGTGSYEQYF
TRBD1	13	.	TRBV6-1	TRBJ2-7	TGTGCCACCACGACAGGGGGTTGGGACGAGCAGTACTTC	CATTTGGWDEQYF
TRBD1	15	.	TRBV11-2	TRBJ1-3	TGTGCCAGCAGCCCGGGACAGGGACCAGGAAACACCATATATTTT	CASSPGQGPGNTIYF
.	13	.	TRBV23-1	TRBJ1-1	TGCGCCAGCAGTCAATCGAACACGACTGAAGCTTTCTTT	CASSQSNTTEAFF
TRBD2	15	once	TRBV18	TRBJ2-1	TGTGCCAGCTCACCCCGGACTAGCGGGGGCAATGAGCAGTTCTTC	CASSPRTSGGNEQFF
TRBD2	15	once	TRBV11-2	TRBJ2-1	TGTGCCAGCAGCACGGGGACTAGCGGGAGCTATGAGCAGTTCTTC	CASSTGTSGSYEQFF
.	15	.	TRBV5-1	TRBJ2-2	TGCGCCAGCAGCTTGTTTAGGTTACCCACCGGGGAGCTGTTTTTT	CASSLFRLPTGELFF
.	13	.	TRBV11-3	TRBJ2-1	TGTGCCAGCAGCGCTATAGTGGGGCATGAGCAGTTCTTC	CASSAIVGHEQFF
TRBD1	14	.	TRBV6-1	TRBJ2-5	TGTGCCAGCAGCGGGACAGGGAGCTATGGGACCCAGTACTTC	CASSGTGSYGTQYF
.	15	.	TRBV9	TRBJ2-5	TGTGCCAGCAGCGTAGGGTGGTCCACTACGGGGACCCAGTACTTC	CASSVGWSTTGTQYF
TRBD1	17	.	TRBV27	TRBJ1-2	TGTGCCAGCAGTTTATTGGGACAGCAATATGAATCTGCGGGCTACACCTTC	CASSLLGQQYESAGYTF
TRBD2	15	.	TRBV7-3	TRBJ2-3	TGTGCCAGCAGCGTAGAACTAGCGGGAGATTATACGCAGTATTTT	CASSVELAGDYTQYF
TRBD1	15	.	TRBV19	TRBJ1-3	TGTGCCAGTATCCCAGGGGACAGCTCTGGAAACACCATATATTTT	CASIPGDSSGNTIYF
.	15	.	TRBV6-1	TRBJ1-5	TGTGCCAGCAGTCCAGTGACAGCTAGCCCTCAGCCCCAGCATTTT	CASSPVTASPQPQHF
.	13	.	TRBV7-6	TRBJ2-2	TGTGCCAGCAGACAGCGTAACACCGGGGAGCTGTTTTTT	CASRQRNTGELFF
TRBD2	16	.	TRBV28	TRBJ2-1	TGTGCCAGCAGTTTATTAGGTACTAGCGGGTACAATGAGCAGTTCTTC	CASSLLGTSGYNEQFF
TRBD2	15	few	TRBV5-1	TRBJ2-1	TGCGCCAGCAGCCCGGGACTAGCGGGAGTCAATGAGCAGTTCTTC	CASSPGLAGVNEQFF
.	14	.	TRBV4-1	TRBJ1-1	TGCGCCAGCAGCCAAGGGCCAGGGGACACTGAAGCTTTCTTT	CASSQGPGDTEAFF
.	12	.	TRBV15	TRBJ2-7	TGTGCCACCAGCAGACAGGGCTACGAGCAGTACTTC	CATSRQGYEQYF
.	16	.	TRBV10-3	TRBJ2-7	TGTGCCATCAGTGGGCGCCACCAGGTATCCCTCTACGAGCAGTACTTC	CAISGRHQVSLYEQYF
.	13	few	TRBV5-1	TRBJ2-1	TGCGCCAGCAGCTACAGCTCCTACAATGAGCAGTTCTTC	CASSYSSYNEQFF
.	13	.	TRBV18	TRBJ1-2	TGTGCCAGCTCACCACCCGCGAACTATGGCTACACCTTC	CASSPPANYGYTF
TRBD1	13	.	TRBV5-1	TRBJ2-4	TGCGCCAGCAGCTTGGAACCGGGACAGGGGCAGTACTTC	CASSLEPGQGQYF
.	16	.	TRBV7-2	TRBJ2-2	TGTGCCAGCAGCCCAACCGCCCCAAGGGACGCCGGGGAGCTGTTTTTT	CASSPTAPRDAGELFF
.	15	.	TRBV7-2	TRBJ2-1	TGTGCCAGCAGCTTAGGCGGCTTCTCCTACAATGAGCAGTTCTTC	CASSLGGFSYNEQFF
TRBD1	13	once	TRBV7-9	TRBJ2-7	TGTGCCACCCTACCCGGGACAGGGGTCGAGCAGTACTTC	CATLPGTGVEQYF
.	14	.	TRBV9	TRBJ1-1	TGTGCCAGCAGCGTAGTGGCAGGGGCCACTGAAGCTTTCTTT	CASSVVAGATEAFF
.	15	.	TRBV5-1	TRBJ1-1	TGCGCCAGCAGCTCAGCGGACAGTCCGAACACTGAAGCTTTCTTT	CASSSADSPNTEAFF
.	14	.	TRBV11-2	TRBJ1-5	TGTGCCAGCAGCTTAGGGGCAGGGAATCAGCCCCAGCATTTT	CASSLGAGNQPQHF
TRBD1	15	.	TRBV4-1	TRBJ1-1	TGCGCCAGCAGCCAAGATTTGACAGGGATGCCGACAGCTTTCTTT	CASSQDLTGMPTAFF
.	14	.	TRBV2	TRBJ2-1	TGTGCCAGCAGTGAAGGACTGACCATCAATGAGCAGTTCTTC	CASSEGLTINEQFF
.	15	.	TRBV5-1	TRBJ1-1	TGCGCCAGCAGCCCCCAGGCAGAACTGAACACTGAAGCTTTCTTT	CASSPQAELNTEAFF
.	13	.	TRBV7-2	TRBJ2-1	TGTGCCAGCAGCACCATTCTGGGTGGAGAGCAGTTCTTC	CASSTILGGEQFF
TRBD1	14	.	TRBV18	TRBJ1-3	TGTGCCAGCTCACCGGGACAGGACGGAAACACCATATATTTT	CASSPGQDGNTIYF
.	16	.	TRBV7-9	TRBJ1-3	TGTGCCAGCAGCTCCTCCCGGTTGGGCTCTGGAAACACCATATATTTT	CASSSSRLGSGNTIYF
TRBD1	15	.	TRBV6-5	TRBJ2-1	TGTGCCAGCCTCCCCGGGACAGGCATCTTGGATGAGCAGTTCTTC	CASLPGTGILDEQFF
TRBD1	14	.	TRBV6-1	TRBJ2-7	TGTGCCAGCAGACAGGACAGGACCTCCTACGAGCAGTACTTC	CASRQDRTSYEQYF
.	14	.	TRBV4-1	TRBJ1-1	TGCGCCAGCAGGCTACTATCCAGGAACACTGAAGCTTTCTTT	CASRLLSRNTEAFF